The 22 T cell receptor beta chains below all came from one sample that was sequenced in a study of blood T cell repertoires in COVID-19. This table comes from immunoSEQ multiplex PCR, and its TCRdb copy is limited to in-frame clones, with some not included. This table holds 200,000 to 250,000 clones, 80% to 90% found once. Input material: peripheral blood. These receptors all stem from a man aged 35 to 55 with acute or convalescent COVID-19.

This chain connects TRBV10-1 to TRBJ2-4; D call uncertain. Trimming shortened V by 4 bases and J by 3 bases, and 10 bases separated the two germline ends. Germline CDR1 reads WNHNN; CDR2 reads SYGVQD (reference sequence). The CDR3 is made up of 14 amino acids. Here the CDR3 reads CASSATGIKNIQYF. CDR3 coding DNA: TGCGCCAGCAGTGCGACTGGTATCAAAAACATTCAGTACTTC.

The chain is built from TRBV4-1 and TRBJ2-2; D is undetermined. The germline CDR1 and CDR2 sequences are MGHRA and YSYEKL. The CDR3 spans 14 residues. The V gene lost 0 bases and the J gene lost 6 bases, with 8 bases spanning the gap. For the CDR3, the DNA is TGCGCCAGCAGCCAAGATCGAATAGCCGGGGAGCTGTTTTTT. This encodes CASSQDRIAGELFF.

The chain recombines TRBV19 with TRBJ1-3; D is uncertain. V lost 7 bases and J 0 bases, leaving 10 bases between the germline ends. The germline gives CDR1 LNHDA, CDR2 SQIVND (reference sequence). The CDR3 spans 14 residues. The CDR3 is CASTGVSSGNTIYF. The CDR3, as DNA: TGTGCCAGTACCGGAGTGAGCTCTGGAAACACCATATATTTT.

The V call is TRBV5-1, the J call TRBJ1-2; D is perhaps TRBD1 (5 bases). The CDR3 contains 13 residues. In germline, CDR1 is SGHRS, CDR2 YFSETQ. Trimming took 0 bases from V and 8 from J, leaving 11 bases between them. The CDR3 is CASSLGGGYGYTF. DNA for the CDR3: TGCGCCAGCAGCTTGGGGGGCGGTTACGGCTACACCTTC.

On this clone: A read error may produce the germline difference seen at one junction end. The chain joins TRBV5-1 to TRBJ1-1, with D perhaps TRBD1 (5 bases). CDR3 length: 14 residues. Germline lookup yields CDR1 SGHRS and CDR2 YFSETQ. CDR3 coding DNA: TGCGCCAGCAGCTTGGGACAGTGGAACGCTGAAGCTTTCTTT. It encodes CASSLGQWNAEAFF.

This clone has only a few counts. The V call is TRBV7-2, the J call TRBJ2-2, with 7 nucleotides matching TRBD1. Trimming removed 3 bases from V and 8 bases from J; junction bases left unmatched: 9. Germline V gene lookup returns CDR1 SGHTA and CDR2 FQGNSA. The CDR3 loop spans 15 amino acids. The CDR3 loop reads CASSFHDRARGELFF. The CDR3 DNA sequence: TGTGCCAGCAGCTTCCATGACAGGGCCAGAGGGGAGCTGTTTTTT. The full variable domain, completed using reference TRBV7-2 and TRBJ2-2, is GAGVSQSPSNKVTEKGKDVELRCDPISGHTALYWYRQSLGQGLEFLIYFQGNSAPDKSGLPSDRFSAERTGGSVSTLTIQRTQQEDSAVYLCASSFHDRARGELFFGEGSRLTVL.

This clone appeared once. The chain carries TRBV6-5 and TRBJ2-5; 9 positions agree with TRBD1. CDR3 length: 13 residues. Germline values: CDR1 MNHEY, CDR2 SVGAGI. V was pared by 8 bases and J by 4 bases, with 5 bases of the junction left unmatched. The CDR3 loop is CASRRTGAETQYF. The DNA for the CDR3 is TGTGCCAGCCGCCGGACAGGGGCAGAGACCCAGTACTTC.

The chain combines TRBV6-5 with TRBJ1-1; D might be TRBD1 (5 bases). Looked up from germline, CDR1 is MNHEY and CDR2 is SVGAGI. V lost 6 bases and J lost 1, with 9 bases in between. The CDR3 is made up of 13 amino acids. The CDR3 nucleotides read TGTGCCAGCAGATGGGGCCGGAACACTGAAGCTTTCTTT. Encoded protein: CASRWGRNTEAFF.

The chain uses TRBV25-1 and TRBJ2-1; 9 nucleotides match TRBD1. After removal of 1 base from V and 9 bases from J, the junction contained 10 bases not matched to a gene. CDR1 is MGHDK and CDR2 is SYGVNS in the germline V gene. CDR3 length: 16 amino acids. CDR3: CASSESGTGNVGEQFF. For the CDR3, the DNA is TGTGCCAGCAGTGAATCAGGGACAGGGAACGTGGGTGAGCAGTTCTTC.

This clone was seen a handful of times. The rearrangement joins TRBV30 to TRBJ1-5, with a weak D call TRBD1 (6 bases). Germline V CDR1 and CDR2: GTSNPN, SVGIG (reference sequence). V lost 0 bases and J lost 6, with 15 bases in between. CDR3 length: 15 residues. The CDR3 here is CAWSVRGGAGQPQHF. CDR3 sequence (DNA): TGTGCCTGGAGTGTACGTGGGGGGGCAGGTCAGCCCCAGCATTTT.

The rearrangement joins TRBV9 to TRBJ2-7; 9 bases line up with TRBD2. The CDR3 is made up of 15 amino acids. In germline, CDR1 is SGDLS, CDR2 YYNGEE. Trimming removed 0 bases from V and 2 bases from J; junction bases left unmatched: 3. DNA for the CDR3: TGTGCCAGCAGCGTAGCGGCTAGCGGGGCCTACGAGCAGTACTTC. Its protein is CASSVAASGAYEQYF.

The chain is built from TRBV11-2 and TRBJ2-7; 10 nucleotides align to TRBD1. The V and J ends lost 0 bases and 5 bases, in that order; junction bases with no gene match: 4. This CDR3 is built from 15 residues. Looked up from germline, CDR1 is SGHAT and CDR2 is FQNNGV. This chain's CDR3 is CASSLEGQGSHEQYF. The CDR3 coding sequence is TGTGCCAGCAGCTTAGAGGGACAGGGGAGCCACGAGCAGTACTTC.

The chain joins TRBV5-1 to TRBJ1-4; 7 positions agree with TRBD1. Germline CDR1 reads SGHRS; CDR2 reads YFSETQ. CDR3 size: 15 residues. Trimming cost V 0 bases and J 7 bases; bases outside gene matches: 6. CDR3 nucleotide sequence: TGCGCCAGCAGCTTGGAAGGGGGCGCGAGTGAAAAACTGTTTTTT. It specifies CASSLEGGASEKLFF.

This chain connects TRBV2 to TRBJ2-3; 8 nucleotides match TRBD2. The CDR3 loop spans 15 amino acids. After removal of 8 bases from V and 7 bases from J, the junction contained 14 bases not matched to a gene. Germline V gene data show CDR1 as SNHLY and CDR2 as FYNNEI. The CDR3 spells CASSPNGGALNTQYF. The CDR3 nucleotides are TGTGCCAGCTCTCCAAACGGGGGGGCGTTGAATACGCAGTATTTT.

This chain connects TRBV20-1 to TRBJ2-2; D is ambiguous. In germline, CDR1 is DFQATT, CDR2 SNEGSKA (reference sequence). The CDR3 has 13 amino acids. The V and J ends lost 3 bases and 4 bases respectively, with 9 bases between them. Here the CDR3 DNA reads TGCAGTGCTAGTGACAAGCCCACCGGGGAGCTGTTTTTT. This encodes CSASDKPTGELFF.

Written as DNA, the CDR3 is TGTGCCAGCAGCTTTGGGGGCCAGCCCCAGCATTTT. Translated: CASSFGGQPQHF. This chain links TRBV7-9 with TRBJ1-5, with D perhaps matching TRBD1 (6 bases). The V gene's germline CDR1 is SEHNR and CDR2 FQNEAQ (reference sequence). The CDR3 totals 12 residues. The V and J ends lost 3 bases and 7 bases respectively, with 7 bases between them.

This chain joins TRBV28 and TRBJ2-7, with a possible D match to TRBD2 (6 bases). This CDR3 contains 13 residues. Trimming took off 6 bases at V and 3 bases at J, with 12 bases between the two ends. CDR1 is MDHEN, CDR2 SYDVKM, per germline. The CDR3 sequence: CASRRRGSYEQYF. The DNA for the CDR3 is TGTGCCAGCAGGCGGCGGGGAAGCTACGAGCAGTACTTC.

The chain is built from TRBV6-5 and TRBJ2-3; TRBD1 aligns across 8 bases. V was clipped by 7 bases and J by 4 bases; unmatched bases: 10. The germline V gene encodes CDR1 MNHEY and CDR2 SVGAGI. This CDR3 has 15 residues. CDR3 DNA: TGTGCCAGCATAATAGGACAGGGAACAGCAGATACGCAGTATTTT. Translated, it gives CASIIGQGTADTQYF.

V gene TRBV12-3 or TRBV12-4 combines with J gene TRBJ2-5; D might be TRBD1 (5 bases). CDR3 length: 12 amino acids. Trimming stripped 4 bases from V and 4 bases from J, with 7 bases between. In nucleotides, the CDR3 is TGTGCCAGCAGTTCAGGGCCAGAGACCCAGTACTTC. This sequence encodes CASSSGPETQYF.

The chain has TRBV5-1 and TRBJ2-3, with D possibly matching TRBD2 (6 bases). From germline, CDR1 is SGHRS and CDR2 YFSETQ. This CDR3 is built from 15 residues. V lost 0 bases, J lost 0 bases, and 8 bases lay in between. CDR3 protein: CASSLASGSTDTQYF. CDR3 nucleotides: TGCGCCAGCAGCTTGGCCAGCGGGAGCACAGATACGCAGTATTTT. Full variable domain (rest looked up from reference TRBV5-1 and TRBJ2-3): KAGVTQTPRYLIKTRGQQVTLSCSPISGHRSVSWYQQTPGQGLQFLFEYFSETQRNKGNFPGRFSGRQFSNSRSEMNVSTLELGDSALYLCASSLASGSTDTQYFGPGTRLTVL.

The chain uses TRBV28 and TRBJ2-1; 9 bases align to TRBD2. The CDR3 extends over 17 amino acids. Trimming at V came to 6 bases and at J to 0 bases, leaving 9 bases not matched to a gene. The germline V gene encodes CDR1 MDHEN and CDR2 SYDVKM. The CDR3 reads CASSSGGAGGSYNEQFF. DNA for the CDR3: TGTGCCAGCAGCTCCGGTGGAGCGGGGGGCTCCTACAATGAGCAGTTCTTC.

This rearrangement joins TRBV30 to TRBJ1-2; 9 bases line up with TRBD1. The CDR3 runs to 13 residues. The V segment lost 3 bases and the J segment 8 bases; nucleotides outside the gene matches: 7. CDR1 and CDR2 from the germline V gene are GTSNPN and SVGIG (reference sequence). The CDR3 region is CAWSSRTGAGYTF. The CDR3 nucleotides read TGTGCCTGGAGCTCTCGGACAGGGGCCGGCTACACCTTC.